This is a list of T cell receptor beta chains from one sample in a study of regulatory T cells in long-lasting Graves disease. Via MiXCR, TCRdb re-called the multiplex PCR reads, giving one row per CDR3 protein. This table has roughly 520,000 distinct CDR3 sequences, about 11% appearing once. The same sample was also used in a study of T cells in Graves' hyperthyroidism and ophthalmopathy.

The sequencing here drew on peripheral blood mononuclear cells (PBMCs), taken at new diagnosis, from a patient treated with antithyroid drugs. These receptors all stem from a woman under 40 with Graves disease. Each CDR3 is given with its conserved first and last residue. The order of the fields is V gene, D gene, CDR3 length, J gene, clone size, CDR3 DNA, CDR3 protein. A D gene is named only where the DNA matches it firmly. Rows may omit the clone size; those that give it use once, few, many or a size class.

v_call: TRBV7-9; d_call: TRBD2; cdr3_length: 15; j_call: TRBJ2-1; clone_size: .; cdr3_nt: TGTGCCAGCAGCCGCTCCCTGACTAGCGGAAGTGAGCAGTTCTTC; cdr3_aa: CASSRSLTSGSEQFF
v_call: TRBV9; d_call: TRBD2; cdr3_length: 17; j_call: TRBJ2-7; clone_size: few; cdr3_nt: TGTGCCAGCAGCGTCGCCGTTTCTGGGACTAGCATCGGCGAGCAGTACTTC; cdr3_aa: CASSVAVSGTSIGEQYF
v_call: TRBV12-3/TRBV12-4; d_call: .; cdr3_length: 13; j_call: TRBJ1-2; clone_size: many; cdr3_nt: TGTGCCAGCAGTTTTAGGGGGTTTGACGGCTACACCTTC; cdr3_aa: CASSFRGFDGYTF
v_call: TRBV5-5; d_call: .; cdr3_length: 16; j_call: TRBJ2-1; clone_size: few; cdr3_nt: TGTGCCAGCAGCTTTAATTGGGATATTTCCTACAATGAGCAGTTCTTC; cdr3_aa: CASSFNWDISYNEQFF
v_call: TRBV24-1; d_call: .; cdr3_length: 14; j_call: TRBJ2-7; clone_size: few; cdr3_nt: TGTGCCACCAGTGAGCCGGGACTTCTCGGAGAGCAGTACTTC; cdr3_aa: CATSEPGLLGEQYF
v_call: TRBV19; d_call: .; cdr3_length: 17; j_call: TRBJ2-1; clone_size: many; cdr3_nt: TGTGCCAGTAGCCCCAGTCCGGGGGGCCACTCCTACAATGAGCAGTTCTTC; cdr3_aa: CASSPSPGGHSYNEQFF
v_call: TRBV11-2; d_call: .; cdr3_length: 14; j_call: TRBJ2-7; clone_size: many; cdr3_nt: TGTGCCAGCAGCCATCTTCAGTCCTACTACGAGCAGTACTTC; cdr3_aa: CASSHLQSYYEQYF
v_call: TRBV30; d_call: .; cdr3_length: 12; j_call: TRBJ1-2; clone_size: many; cdr3_nt: TGTGCCTGGAGTGATACAAGCCCGGGCTACACCTTC; cdr3_aa: CAWSDTSPGYTF
v_call: TRBV29-1; d_call: .; cdr3_length: 9; j_call: TRBJ1-2; clone_size: few; cdr3_nt: TGCAGCGCGGGACGTGGCTACACCTTC; cdr3_aa: CSAGRGYTF
v_call: TRBV20-1; d_call: .; cdr3_length: 11; j_call: TRBJ2-5; clone_size: many; cdr3_nt: TGCAGTGCTAGTCCCCAGACGACCCAGTACTTC; cdr3_aa: CSASPQTTQYF
v_call: TRBV6-1; d_call: TRBD2; cdr3_length: 17; j_call: TRBJ2-1; clone_size: many; cdr3_nt: TGTGCCAGCAGTGAAATTATTAGCGGGAGCTCCTACAATGAGCAGTTCTTC; cdr3_aa: CASSEIISGSSYNEQFF
v_call: TRBV28; d_call: TRBD2; cdr3_length: 14; j_call: TRBJ2-2; clone_size: many; cdr3_nt: TGTGCCAGCAGTTCTAGCGGGAGGCCCGGGGAGCTGTTTTTT; cdr3_aa: CASSSSGRPGELFF
v_call: TRBV2; d_call: .; cdr3_length: 13; j_call: TRBJ2-3; clone_size: many; cdr3_nt: TGTGCCAGCACCCAGGGCTTTACAGATACGCAGTATTTT; cdr3_aa: CASTQGFTDTQYF
v_call: TRBV6-1; d_call: .; cdr3_length: 14; j_call: TRBJ2-5; clone_size: few; cdr3_nt: TGTGCCAGCGGGCTTCAGGCGGCCCTCGGGACCCAGTACTTC; cdr3_aa: CASGLQAALGTQYF
v_call: TRBV5-1; d_call: .; cdr3_length: 14; j_call: TRBJ1-4; clone_size: many; cdr3_nt: TGCGCCAGCAGCGACACAGGAGGAGCTGAAAAACTGTTTTTT; cdr3_aa: CASSDTGGAEKLFF
v_call: TRBV12-3/TRBV12-4; d_call: TRBD1; cdr3_length: 16; j_call: TRBJ2-5; clone_size: many; cdr3_nt: TGTGCCAGCAGGGACGGGACAGGAGAGTTCCAAGAGACCCAGTACTTC; cdr3_aa: CASRDGTGEFQETQYF
v_call: TRBV11-3; d_call: .; cdr3_length: 15; j_call: TRBJ2-2; clone_size: few; cdr3_nt: TGTGCCAGCAGCTTCGCAGGGGTCATCACCGGGGAGCTGTTTTTT; cdr3_aa: CASSFAGVITGELFF
v_call: TRBV11-2; d_call: .; cdr3_length: 15; j_call: TRBJ2-1; clone_size: many; cdr3_nt: TGTGCCAGCAGCGACCTAGGTTGGACCTACAATGAGCAGTTCTTC; cdr3_aa: CASSDLGWTYNEQFF
v_call: TRBV11-2; d_call: .; cdr3_length: 13; j_call: TRBJ2-2; clone_size: many; cdr3_nt: TGTGCCAGCAGCTTAGATCGTAACGGGGAGCTGTTTTTT; cdr3_aa: CASSLDRNGELFF
v_call: TRBV24-1; d_call: .; cdr3_length: 13; j_call: TRBJ1-1; clone_size: many; cdr3_nt: TGTGCCACCAGTGATCTATACTACACTGAAGCTTTCTTT; cdr3_aa: CATSDLYYTEAFF
v_call: TRBV6-1; d_call: .; cdr3_length: 15; j_call: TRBJ2-1; clone_size: few; cdr3_nt: TGTGCCAGCAGTGAAGCTAGGGGTTCCTACAATGAGCAGTTCTTC; cdr3_aa: CASSEARGSYNEQFF
v_call: TRBV28; d_call: .; cdr3_length: 13; j_call: TRBJ1-5; clone_size: many; cdr3_nt: TGTGCCAGCAGTTTAACCAACAATCAGCCCCAGCATTTT; cdr3_aa: CASSLTNNQPQHF
v_call: TRBV29-1; d_call: .; cdr3_length: 14; j_call: TRBJ1-2; clone_size: few; cdr3_nt: TGCAGCGCGGGAGGTGGGGGCCCTAACTATGGCTACACCTTC; cdr3_aa: CSAGGGGPNYGYTF
v_call: TRBV7-2; d_call: .; cdr3_length: 15; j_call: TRBJ2-7; clone_size: few; cdr3_nt: TGTGCCAGCAGCGTCCGCCGGGACGGAGCCTACGAGCAGTACTTC; cdr3_aa: CASSVRRDGAYEQYF
v_call: TRBV11-2; d_call: TRBD1; cdr3_length: 14; j_call: TRBJ2-7; clone_size: many; cdr3_nt: TGTGCCAGCAGCTTCAGACAGGGCCGGGACGAGCAGTACTTC; cdr3_aa: CASSFRQGRDEQYF
v_call: TRBV6-5; d_call: TRBD1; cdr3_length: 17; j_call: TRBJ2-3; clone_size: .; cdr3_nt: TGTGCCAGCAGTTACTGGCCGGACAGGCCTAGCACAGATACGCAGTATTTT; cdr3_aa: CASSYWPDRPSTDTQYF